The next 22 T cell receptor beta chains were all read from a single sample in a study of T cell responses to AZD1222 COVID-19 vaccine. Repertoires were generated with immunoSEQ multiplex PCR, while TCRdb's copy carries only in-frame clones and drops some. This table has some 48,000 clones, 65% to 90% appearing once. The sample was peripheral blood, taken 28 days after the second AZD1222 dose. Every receptor here comes from an adult who received the AZD1222 COVID-19 vaccine.

The chain is built from TRBV5-8 and TRBJ1-6; D is undetermined. V was pared by 4 bases and J by 7 bases, with 6 bases between. This CDR3 has 12 amino acids. The germline CDR1 and CDR2 sequences are SGHTS and YDEGEE. The CDR3 DNA is TGTGCCAGCAGCCCGGGCAATTCACCCCTCCACTTT. This gives the protein CASSPGNSPLHF.

This chain uses TRBV6-5 with TRBJ2-3; 8 positions match TRBD2. Trimming took 1 base from V and 0 from J; bases not matched to a gene: 3. The CDR3 extends over 16 amino acids. Germline assignment: CDR1 MNHEY and CDR2 SVGAGI. CDR3 loop: CASSYLAGTSTDTQYF. The CDR3 DNA reads TGTGCCAGCAGTTACTTAGCGGGAACTAGCACAGATACGCAGTATTTT.

This chain connects TRBV11-3 to TRBJ2-3; 7 bases fit TRBD1. Germline loops: CDR1 SGHNT, CDR2 YENEEA. J gave up 4 bases and V 0 bases, and 4 bases lay outside the gene matches. The length of the CDR3 is 15 residues. The CDR3 DNA reads TGTGCCAGCAGCTTAGAAGGGGGCAGGGCAGATACGCAGTATTTT. This gives the protein CASSLEGGRADTQYF.

V usage is TRBV11-3 and J usage is TRBJ1-2; D gene ambiguous. This CDR3 contains 15 residues. Trimming shortened V by 4 bases and J by 7 bases, and 19 bases separated the two germline ends. Germline V lookup: CDR1 SGHNT, CDR2 YENEEA. The CDR3 loop is CASSSSGLLSGGYTF. CDR3 sequence (DNA): TGTGCCAGCAGCTCCTCCGGTCTTTTATCGGGTGGCTACACCTTC. Variable domain in full (rest from reference TRBV11-3 and TRBJ1-2): EAGVVQSPRYKIIEKKQPVAFWCNPISGHNTLYWYLQNLGQGPELLIRYENEEAVDDSQLPKDRFSAERLKGVDSTLKIQPAELGDSAVYLCASSSSGLLSGGYTFGSGTRLTVV.

This rearrangement joins TRBV5-4 to TRBJ2-4, with D possibly being TRBD1 (6 bases). This CDR3 region has 14 residues. The V end was cut by 4 bases, the J end by 5 bases, with 13 bases between. Germline assignment: CDR1 SGHNT and CDR2 YYREEE (reference sequence). CDR3 protein: CASSPDSLQNIQYF. Written as DNA, the CDR3 is TGTGCCAGCAGCCCGGACAGCTTACAAAACATTCAGTACTTC. Variable domain in full (rest from reference TRBV5-4 and TRBJ2-4): ETGVTQSPTHLIKTRGQQVTLRCSSQSGHNTVSWYQQALGQGPQFIFQYYREEENGRGNFPPRFSGLQFPNYSSELNVNALELDDSALYLCASSPDSLQNIQYFGAGTRLSVL.

CDR3 residues: CASSLNPGTGRGNTIYF. The DNA for the CDR3 is TGTGCCAGCAGCTTAAATCCCGGGACAGGGAGAGGAAACACCATATATTTT. The chain couples TRBV7-2 to TRBJ1-3; 9 bases fit TRBD1. The CDR3 has 17 residues. Germline loops: CDR1 SGHTA, CDR2 FQGNSA. V shed 2 bases, J shed 4 bases, and the junction held 9 bases outside the gene matches.

The chain employs TRBV19 and TRBJ1-1, with 7 bases aligning to TRBD1. Germline V CDR1 and CDR2: LNHDA, SQIVND (reference sequence). The CDR3 totals 15 residues. V was pared by 0 bases and J by 4 bases, with 5 bases of the junction left unmatched. CDR3 protein: CASSIDGTVGTEAFF. Here the CDR3 DNA reads TGTGCCAGTAGTATAGATGGGACAGTGGGCACTGAAGCTTTCTTT. Based on the CDR3 plus reference TRBV19 and TRBJ1-1, the full variable domain is DGGITQSPKYLFRKEGQNVTLSCEQNLNHDAMYWYRQDPGQGLRLIYYSQIVNDFQKGDIAEGYSVSREKKESFPLTVTSAQKNPTAFYLCASSIDGTVGTEAFFGQGTRLTVV.

The gene calls are TRBV27 and TRBJ2-3, with D possibly being TRBD2 (6 bases). Trimming removed 0 bases from V and 2 bases from J, with 9 bases in between. This CDR3 region has 15 residues. Germline CDR1 MNHEY, CDR2 SMNVEV (reference sequence). CDR3 sequence reads: CASSLSGGATDTQYF. The CDR3 DNA reads TGTGCCAGCAGTTTATCGGGCGGGGCCACAGATACGCAGTATTTT.

The genes are TRBV27 and TRBJ2-3; no clear D gene. Trimming removed 1 base at V and 2 bases at J, with 13 bases between. Looked up from germline, CDR1 is MNHEY and CDR2 is SMNVEV (reference sequence). This CDR3 region has 16 residues. The CDR3 sequence: CASSLFLFGSTDTQYF. In DNA, the CDR3 is TGTGCCAGCAGTTTATTCCTTTTCGGGTCCACAGATACGCAGTATTTT.

V usage is TRBV30 and J usage is TRBJ1-5, with D tentatively TRBD1 (6 bases). Germline V gene sequence: CDR1 GTSNPN, CDR2 SVGIG (reference sequence). The CDR3 has 13 residues. V lost 5 bases and J lost 7, with 15 bases in between. The CDR3 is CAWGDSGGQPQHF. CDR3 nucleotides: TGTGCCTGGGGGGACTCGGGGGGCCAGCCCCAGCATTTT.

The rearrangement joins TRBV7-6 to TRBJ2-1, with D tentatively TRBD1 or TRBD2 (6 bases each). This CDR3 is 15 amino acids long. The ends were cut back, 5 bases at V and 7 bases at J, with 18 bases in the middle. Looked up from germline, CDR1 is SGHVS and CDR2 is FNYEAQ. CDR3 sequence: CASSKRTGTLNEQFF. The CDR3 nucleotides are TGTGCCAGCAGCAAGCGAACAGGGACTCTTAATGAGCAGTTCTTC.

V is TRBV6-6 and J is TRBJ2-1; TRBD2 matches at 12 bases. CDR1 and CDR2 from the germline V gene are MNHNY and SVGAGI (reference sequence). CDR3 length equals 16 residues. Trimming took 0 bases from V and 7 from J; bases not matched to a gene: 4. CDR3 sequence: CASSYSSTSGRNEQFF. DNA for the CDR3: TGTGCCAGCAGTTACTCATCGACTAGCGGGAGAAATGAGCAGTTCTTC.

The chain joins TRBV7-8 to TRBJ2-7; D may be TRBD1 or TRBD2 (5 bases each). This CDR3 comprises 14 residues. Between the trimmed V and J ends, which lost 6 bases and 3 bases, there was a span of 15 bases. Per germline, CDR1 SGHVS and CDR2 FQNEAQ. CDR3 residues: CASSSGTPSYEQYF. CDR3 DNA: TGTGCCAGCAGTTCCGGGACCCCGAGCTACGAGCAGTACTTC.

The chain uses TRBV9 and TRBJ2-1; 8 bases map to TRBD1. Germline CDR1 reads SGDLS; CDR2 reads YYNGEE. There are 16 residues in the CDR3. The V gene end was trimmed by 2 bases and the J gene end by 2 bases; junction bases not matched to a gene: 6. The CDR3 spells CASSVRDRHTYNEQFF. CDR3 nucleotides: TGTGCCAGCAGCGTCCGGGACAGGCATACCTACAATGAGCAGTTCTTC.

The chain combines TRBV20-1 with TRBJ2-7, with D unresolved. V lost 3 bases, J lost 0 bases, and 12 bases lay in between. From germline, CDR1 is DFQATT and CDR2 SNEGSKA (reference sequence). The CDR3 is made up of 14 amino acids. Here the CDR3 DNA reads TGCAGTGCTAGTAGGACGAGGAGCTCCTACGAGCAGTACTTC. This encodes CSASRTRSSYEQYF.

This sequence joins TRBV18 and TRBJ1-5, with 8 bases aligning to TRBD1. Per the germline V gene, CDR1 is KGHSH and CDR2 is LQKENI. The CDR3 covers 15 residues. The V segment lost 3 bases and the J segment 2 bases; nucleotides outside the gene matches: 3. The chain's CDR3 is CASSPQGQGNQPQHF. The CDR3, as DNA: TGTGCCAGCTCACCCCAGGGACAGGGCAATCAGCCCCAGCATTTT.

V and J are TRBV5-5 and TRBJ2-1; 7 bases are shared with TRBD1. The trim removed 0 bases at V and 10 bases at J, leaving 7 bases unmatched. This CDR3 is built from 14 residues. CDR1 and CDR2 from the germline V gene are SGHKS and YYEKEE (reference sequence). Here the CDR3 reads CASSLVTGIQEQFF. In DNA form, the CDR3 reads TGTGCCAGCAGCTTGGTGACAGGGATTCAAGAGCAGTTCTTC.

This chain uses TRBV4-2 with TRBJ2-7; TRBD1 aligns across 8 bases. This CDR3 is 16 amino acids long. J gave up 3 bases and V 0 bases, and 7 bases lay outside the gene matches. The V gene's germline CDR1 is LGHNA and CDR2 YNFKEQ. CDR3 loop: CASSQDPRTGNYEQYF. The CDR3 nucleotides read TGTGCCAGCAGCCAAGATCCCAGGACAGGGAACTACGAGCAGTACTTC.

The chain is built from TRBV19 and TRBJ2-1; D not resolved. The CDR3 runs to 15 residues. Germline V gene lookup returns CDR1 LNHDA and CDR2 SQIVND (reference sequence). V shed 0 bases and J shed 0 bases, with 6 bases lying between them. CDR3 DNA: TGTGCCAGTAGTATAGAACGGTTCTCCTACAATGAGCAGTTCTTC. Encoded protein: CASSIERFSYNEQFF.

The chain couples TRBV27 to TRBJ1-2; TRBD1 might be the D (5 bases). The CDR3 extends over 13 amino acids. V was pared by 0 bases and J by 6 bases, with 8 bases between. Germline V gives CDR1 MNHEY, CDR2 SMNVEV (reference sequence). The DNA of the CDR3 is TGTGCCAGCAGTTTATCGGGGGAGAATGGCTACACCTTC. This translates into CASSLSGENGYTF.

This clone was observed a handful of times. The chain recombines TRBV29-1 with TRBJ2-7; 10 positions agree with TRBD2. The CDR3 covers 16 residues. The V segment lost 6 bases and the J segment 5 bases; nucleotides outside the gene matches: 16. Germline CDR1 SQVTM, CDR2 ANQGSEA. The CDR3 region has the DNA TGCAGCGTCCGAGGGATACTAGCGGGAAGGAGGGACGAGCAGTACTTC. Its protein product is CSVRGILAGRRDEQYF.

This chain uses TRBV19 with TRBJ2-7; D is tentatively TRBD1 or TRBD2 (5 bases each). The V end was cut by 4 bases, the J end by 6 bases, with 22 bases between. Germline assignment: CDR1 LNHDA and CDR2 SQIVND (reference sequence). This CDR3 contains 16 residues. The CDR3 sequence: CASSNPRGVSFSEQYF. Here the CDR3 DNA reads TGTGCCAGTAGTAACCCTCGAGGGGTATCCTTCTCCGAGCAGTACTTC.